The clone carrying this T cell receptor (beta chain) was seen repeatedly, ten times or more. Its antigen is unidentified. The data derive from a study of beta chain features in type 1 diabetes. The wider study: Patients and healthy donors were similar in age, gender and cell yields. Points from the study as a whole: Compared to healthy donors, patients appeared to have naive, central memory and Treg TCRB repertoires that were more alike.

Reverse transcription of all isolated RNA meant that expressed TCRB transcripts were sequenced. Here immunoSEQ multiplex PCR was the method, and the copy in TCRdb shows in-frame clones only, minus some. The data hold about 340,000 clones, with around 7.6% observed a single time. CDR3 length: 11 amino acids. Germline loops: CDR1 SEHNR, CDR2 FQNEAQ (reference sequence). V was pared by 3 bases and J by 4 bases, with 0 bases between. The source material was central memory CD4+ T cells from blood. The rearrangement uses TRBV7-9 and TRBJ1-4, with no clear D. The TCR was taken from a woman between 18 and 30 years old in good health. The CDR3 coding sequence is TGTGCCAGCAGCTTTAATGAAAAACTGTTTTTT. Its translation is CASSFNEKLFF. The full variable domain, completed using reference TRBV7-9 and TRBJ1-4, is DTGVSQNPRHKITKRGQNVTFRCDPISEHNRLYWYRQTLGQGPEFLTYFQNEAQLEKSRLLSDRFSAERPKGSFSTLEIQRTEQGDSAMYLCASSFNEKLFFGSGTQLSVL.